This T cell receptor beta chain was identified in a study of T cells in Graves' hyperthyroidism and ophthalmopathy (dated by TCRdb to 2018 to 2020). Concerning the study at large: Peripheral blood was sampled at the time of initial diagnosis, prior to any treatment. Whether ophthalmopathy could be predicted prospectively was tested in an independent validation cohort made up of under 20 hyperthyroidism patients plus 17 patients who later progressed to ophthalmopathy. The paper describes TCR Vbeta CDR3 sequencing of about 140 peripheral blood samples, made up of some 40 ophthalmopathy patients, some 76 hyperthyroidism patients and some 17 progressor patients. In more than five Graves' hyperthyroidism patients, the study also compared T-cell repertoires from thyroid tissue with T-cell repertoires from blood. To identify distinguishing TCR V-J signatures, a discovery cohort of some 100 patients was used, comprising 43 with Graves' ophthalmopathy and 57 with stable Graves' hyperthyroidism. Following sampling, methimazole starting at 30 mg daily was given to hyperthyroidism patients, and high-dose intravenous methylprednisolone was given to ophthalmopathy patients. For training and testing, the 80 to 100 patients in the discovery cohort were randomly divided in a 7:3 ratio. Points the paper makes about the study in general: In validation, progression to ophthalmopathy was predicted by the model with more than 65% sensitivity and about 72% specificity, a median of roughly 6 months before onset. Most expanded thyroid clonotypes (frequency above 0.001) were also detected in blood, a finding suggesting that blood repertoires may reflect thyroid immune responses. A 13 V-J signature model separated ophthalmopathy from stable hyperthyroidism, with nearly 90% sensitivity and roughly 84% specificity in cross-validation and 80%/75% in testing. Sample size was not statistically predetermined, and investigators were not blinded to group allocation.

As regards this clonotype: The antigen it recognizes is unknown. The record has no base qualities; no much larger clone is one base away.

Taken from cysteine to phenylalanine, the CDR3 has 12 residues. Kept here is only the CDR3 DNA, which spans 36 bases and is read in frame from base 1. The CDR1 and CDR2 encoded by the germline V gene (reference sequence) are DFQATT and SNEGSKA. The junction shows trimming of 6 bases on V and 1 base on J, plus 9 bases between the germline ends. The TCR beta CDR3 regions were amplified from the RNA transcripts. The first round of RT-PCR for the TCR CDR3 was performed with the HTBI primer set and the Qiagen OneStep RT-PCR kit. Libraries were constructed in a second round of multiplex PCR, after which size selection and purification were performed. Paired-end sequencing of the libraries was performed with 100 bp reads on an Illumina HiSeq2000. The authors' pipeline ran thus. SOAPnuke was used to process the raw data, removing reads that contained adapters or uncalled bases, had a mean Phred below 15, or lacked an exact match to the constant primer or identifier. High-quality paired reads were merged using COPE v1.2.5, and each unique nucleotide sequence was defined as a clonotype. Clonotypes were aligned to IMGT TRBV, TRBD and TRBJ reference segments using MiTCR v1.1. Analysis was restricted to V-J combinations with a frequency above 0.0001, which covered roughly 99% of repertoires. A TCS score was defined as the ratio between F50 (clonal expansion) and ExV (chaos), using BLOSUM62-based TCRdist between CDR3 peptides within each V-J. Welch's t-statistics and random forest reduced several hundred V-J features to under 15, which were used in a naive Bayes classifier (R e1071). Using fastp at Q25 and MiXCR, TCRdb reprocessed the public reads and kept productive beta chains. CDR3 protein duplicates are merged, each entry listing the most common genes and DNA. TCRdb's processing, not the authors' own work, is the source of the V and J calls. Counted in this sample were a few hundred thousand distinct CDR3 sequences; approximately 14% of them appeared once. The leading ten clones occupy about a quarter of the sample.

Hyperthyroidism patients were newly diagnosed, with disease duration under 2 months, and aged 18 to 65 years. Exclusion was applied to patients with uncontrolled infections, other autoimmune diseases, pregnancy or lactation. Diagnoses relied on clinical symptoms, serum thyroxine and TRAb, thyroid ultrasound and orbital computed tomography. For progressor patients, blood was drawn at the first diagnosis of hyperthyroidism, before any ophthalmopathy symptoms had appeared. PBMCs were isolated from 7.5 to 10 ml of fresh peripheral blood by Ficoll-Paque density gradient centrifugation. Progressor patients were first diagnosed with Graves' hyperthyroidism and then developed ophthalmopathy during follow-up. Total RNA was extracted with Trizol reagent, and quality was checked on an Agilent 2100 Bioanalyzer.

Recombination linked TRBV20-1 to TRBJ1-1; TRBD1 might be the D gene, on 6 matching bases. Sequenced sample: blood. The source is a woman between 18 and 30 years old with Graves' hyperthyroidism that later progressed to Graves' ophthalmopathy. The bases read TGCAGTGCAAAGACAGGGAACACTGAAGCTTTCTTT. It translates as CSAKTGNTEAFF.